This TCR beta chain was captured by sequencing in a study of control samples from healthy donors and cancer patients. The repertoire was sequenced with immunoSEQ multiplex PCR; TCRdb's copy has only in-frame clones and lacks some. Of around 50,000 clones in the sample, approximately 86% were seen once. This receptor was identified in a woman between 45 and 65 years old with lung cancer. The source material was PBMCs.

CDR3 nucleotides: TGCGCCAGCAGCTTGACAGGTTCTGGGGCCAACGTCCTGACTTTC. Translation: CASSLTGSGANVLTF. This chain links TRBV5-1 with TRBJ2-6; tentative D call: TRBD1 (5 bases). CDR3 length equals 15 residues. V was clipped by 1 base and J by 1 base, with 6 bases between them. Germline lookup yields CDR1 SGHRS and CDR2 YFSETQ.